A single sample gave rise to the 5 T cell receptor beta chains below, sequenced in a study of CXCR3-negative and CXCR3-positive naive CD8 T cells. Study conclusions and caveats: The TRB CDR3s that CXCR3-positive naive cells carried were more hydrophobic than those of CXCR3-negative naive cells.

Antigens for these TCRs are unknown. The libraries of TRB cDNA were prepared using 5' RACE with UMI labels. TCRdb reprocessed the 5' RACE reads, with one entry per CDR3 protein and no DNA. The listing contains tens of thousands of distinct CDR3 sequences. Material: naive CXCR3+ CD8+ T cells from blood. This sample's subset: CD45RO-CCR7+CD27+CD95- naive CD8+ T cells expressing CXCR3 (TNR3+). Source of these receptors: a human donor in good health. Some clones in this sample may be carry-over from other donors' samples.

V gene TRBV4-2 combines with J gene TRBJ2-2; the D call from TCRdb, TRBD1, cannot be confirmed without DNA. The CDR3 length is 17 residues. Germline CDR1 LGHNA, CDR2 YNFKEQ. CDR3 protein: CASSPTDSGSGSGELFF.

The chain combines TRBV19 with TRBJ1-1. CDR3 length equals 15 residues. CDR1 LNHDA and CDR2 SQIVND come from the germline V gene (reference sequence). CDR3 residues: CASSEGLTLDTEAFF.

This chain links TRBV25-1 with TRBJ2-7. The germline gives CDR1 MGHDK, CDR2 SYGVNS. There are 12 residues in the CDR3. The CDR3 spells CASSEGSYEQYF.

The V and J genes are TRBV25-1 and TRBJ1-2; the D call of TRBD1 rests on TCRdb alone, since no DNA is present to check it. This CDR3 spans 17 amino acids. In germline, CDR1 is MGHDK, CDR2 SYGVNS. CDR3 amino acids: CASSEGRGRPDLSGYTF.

This CDR3 is CASHQPRLEGDEQFF. The genes are TRBV11-2 and TRBJ2-1; TCRdb gives TRBD2 as the D gene, but with no DNA this cannot be confirmed. Germline values: CDR1 SGHAT, CDR2 FQNNGV. The CDR3 spans 15 residues.